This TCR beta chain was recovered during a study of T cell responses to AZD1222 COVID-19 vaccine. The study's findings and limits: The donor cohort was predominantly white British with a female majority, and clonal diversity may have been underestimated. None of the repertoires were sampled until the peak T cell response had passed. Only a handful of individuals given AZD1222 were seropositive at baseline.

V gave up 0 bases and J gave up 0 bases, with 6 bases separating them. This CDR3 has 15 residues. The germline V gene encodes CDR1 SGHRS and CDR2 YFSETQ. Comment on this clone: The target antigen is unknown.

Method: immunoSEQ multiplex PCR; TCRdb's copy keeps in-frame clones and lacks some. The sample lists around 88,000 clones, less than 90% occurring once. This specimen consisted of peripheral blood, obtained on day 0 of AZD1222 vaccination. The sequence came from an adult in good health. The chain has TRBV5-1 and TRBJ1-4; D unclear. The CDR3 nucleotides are TGCGCCAGCAGCTTGGATTCCTCAACTAATGAAAAACTGTTTTTT. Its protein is CASSLDSSTNEKLFF.